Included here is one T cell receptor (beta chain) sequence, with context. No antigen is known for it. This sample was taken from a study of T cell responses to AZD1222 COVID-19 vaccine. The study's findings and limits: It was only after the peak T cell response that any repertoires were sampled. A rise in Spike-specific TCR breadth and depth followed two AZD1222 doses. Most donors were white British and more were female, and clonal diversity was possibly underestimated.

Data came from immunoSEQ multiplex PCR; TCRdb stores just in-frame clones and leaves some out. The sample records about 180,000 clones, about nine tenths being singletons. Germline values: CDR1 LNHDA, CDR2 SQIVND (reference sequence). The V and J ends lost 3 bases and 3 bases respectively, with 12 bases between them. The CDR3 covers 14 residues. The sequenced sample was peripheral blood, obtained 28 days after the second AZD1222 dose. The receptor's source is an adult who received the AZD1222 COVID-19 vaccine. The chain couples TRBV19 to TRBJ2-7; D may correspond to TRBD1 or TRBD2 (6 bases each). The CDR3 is CASSISGASYEQYF. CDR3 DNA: TGTGCCAGTAGTATTTCGGGGGCTAGCTACGAGCAGTACTTC.